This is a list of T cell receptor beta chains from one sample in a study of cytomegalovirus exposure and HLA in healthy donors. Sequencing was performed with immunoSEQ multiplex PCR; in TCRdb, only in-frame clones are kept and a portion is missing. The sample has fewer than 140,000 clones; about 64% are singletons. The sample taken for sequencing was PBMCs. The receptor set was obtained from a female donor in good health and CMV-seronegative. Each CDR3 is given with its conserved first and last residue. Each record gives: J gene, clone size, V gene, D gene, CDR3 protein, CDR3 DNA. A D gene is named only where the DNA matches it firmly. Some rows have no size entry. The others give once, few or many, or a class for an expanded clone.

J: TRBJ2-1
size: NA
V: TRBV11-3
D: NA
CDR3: CASSLTSSAQYNEQFF
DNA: TGTGCCAGCAGCTTAACTTCTAGCGCGCAATACAATGAGCAGTTCTTC

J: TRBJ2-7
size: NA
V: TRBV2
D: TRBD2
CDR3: CAGGTSGIDLGEQYF
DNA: TGTGCCGGAGGGACTAGCGGGATAGATCTGGGCGAGCAGTACTTC

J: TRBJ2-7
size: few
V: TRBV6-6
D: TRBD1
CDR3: CASSYSSRDRAHEQYF
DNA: TGTGCCAGCAGTTACTCCAGCCGGGACAGGGCCCACGAGCAGTACTTC

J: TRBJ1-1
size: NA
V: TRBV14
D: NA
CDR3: CASSQELGGMNTEAFF
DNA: TGTGCCAGCAGCCAAGAACTAGGGGGTATGAACACTGAAGCTTTCTTT

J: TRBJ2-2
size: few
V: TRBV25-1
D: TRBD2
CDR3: CASSGQTSSGELFF
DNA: TGTGCCAGCAGTGGTCAGACTAGCTCCGGGGAGCTGTTTTTT

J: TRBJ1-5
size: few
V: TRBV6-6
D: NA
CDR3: CASSYMGASNQPQHF
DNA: TGTGCCAGCAGTTACATGGGGGCGAGCAATCAGCCCCAGCATTTT

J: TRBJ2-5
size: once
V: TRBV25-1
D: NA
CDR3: CASSDFVSTQETQYF
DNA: TGTGCCAGCAGTGATTTCGTTAGCACCCAAGAGACCCAGTACTTC

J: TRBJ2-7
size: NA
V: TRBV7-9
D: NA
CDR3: CASSLVLDRTYEQYF
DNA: TGTGCCAGCAGCTTAGTCCTAGACAGGACCTACGAGCAGTACTTC

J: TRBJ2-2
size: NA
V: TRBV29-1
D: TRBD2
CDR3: CSVQWGGGGELFF
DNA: TGCAGCGTCCAATGGGGGGGTGGCGGGGAGCTGTTTTTT

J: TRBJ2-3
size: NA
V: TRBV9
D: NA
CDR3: CASSVSGFDTQYF
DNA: TGTGCCAGCAGCGTATCAGGGTTTGATACGCAGTATTTT

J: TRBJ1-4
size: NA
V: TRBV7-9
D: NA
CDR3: CASSPTSSYSGGNEKLFF
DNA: TGTGCCAGCAGCCCCACCTCCTCCTACAGTGGTGGTAATGAAAAACTGTTTTTT

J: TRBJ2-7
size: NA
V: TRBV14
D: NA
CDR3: CASSQRGSSYEQYF
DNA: TGTGCCAGCAGCCAACGGGGAAGCTCCTACGAGCAGTACTTC

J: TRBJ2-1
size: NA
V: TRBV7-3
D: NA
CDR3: CASSLPGAHNEQFF
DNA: TGTGCCAGCAGCTTACCAGGGGCGCACAATGAGCAGTTCTTC

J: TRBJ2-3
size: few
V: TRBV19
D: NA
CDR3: CASSIDQAPSTDTQYF
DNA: TGTGCCAGTAGTATAGACCAGGCACCTAGCACAGATACGCAGTATTTT

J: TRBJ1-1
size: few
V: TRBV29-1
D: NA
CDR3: CSGGEGRGEAFF
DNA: TGCAGCGGCGGGGAGGGGAGAGGTGAAGCTTTCTTT

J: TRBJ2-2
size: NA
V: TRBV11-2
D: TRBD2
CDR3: CASSLETSGRWGTGELFF
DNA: TGTGCCAGCAGCTTAGAGACTAGCGGGAGGTGGGGGACCGGGGAGCTGTTTTTT

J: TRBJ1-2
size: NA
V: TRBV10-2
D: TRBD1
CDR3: CASSFNPGQGHGYTF
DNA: TGCGCCAGCAGTTTTAATCCGGGACAGGGGCATGGCTACACCTTC

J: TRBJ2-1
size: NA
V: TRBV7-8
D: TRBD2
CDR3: CASSIKREPNEQFF
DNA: TGTGCCAGCAGCATTAAGCGGGAGCCCAATGAGCAGTTCTTC

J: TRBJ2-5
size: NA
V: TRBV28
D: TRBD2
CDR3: CASAPLGLAGETQYF
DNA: TGTGCCAGCGCCCCTTTAGGCCTAGCGGGAGAGACCCAGTACTTC

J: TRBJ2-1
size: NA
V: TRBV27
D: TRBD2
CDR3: CASSLSRTSGTPSSYNEQFF
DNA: TGTGCCAGCAGTTTATCCCGGACTAGCGGAACTCCTAGCTCCTACAATGAGCAGTTCTTC

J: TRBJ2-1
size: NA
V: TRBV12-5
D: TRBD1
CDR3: CASATSQGASRWGAEQFF
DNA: TGTGCTAGTGCCACCTCCCAGGGGGCTAGCCGCTGGGGAGCCGAGCAGTTCTTC

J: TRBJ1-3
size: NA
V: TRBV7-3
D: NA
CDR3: CASSLSRGRGNTIYF
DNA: TGTGCCAGCAGCTTAAGCCGTGGGCGCGGAAACACCATATATTTT

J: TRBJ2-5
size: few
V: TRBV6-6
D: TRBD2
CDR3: CASSPRGGETQYF
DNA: TGTGCCAGCAGTCCCCGGGGGGGCGAGACCCAGTACTTC

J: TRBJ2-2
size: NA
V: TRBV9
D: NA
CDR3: CASSVSGWAGELFF
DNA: TGTGCCAGCAGCGTTTCGGGTTGGGCCGGGGAGCTGTTTTTT

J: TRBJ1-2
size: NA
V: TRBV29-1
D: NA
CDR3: CSVGGYGYTF
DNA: TGCAGCGTTGGAGGGTATGGCTACACCTTC

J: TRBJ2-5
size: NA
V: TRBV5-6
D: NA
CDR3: CASSSRAGKLGKTQYF
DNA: TGTGCCAGCAGCTCAAGGGCGGGAAAACTAGGGAAGACCCAGTACTTC

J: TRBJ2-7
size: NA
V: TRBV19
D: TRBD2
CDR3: CASRQGNLAGAYEQYF
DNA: TGTGCCAGTCGACAGGGAAACTTAGCGGGAGCCTACGAGCAGTACTTC

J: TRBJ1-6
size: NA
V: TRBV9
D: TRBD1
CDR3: CASSARDRGGNSPLHF
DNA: TGTGCCAGCAGCGCCCGGGACAGGGGAGGGAATTCACCCCTCCACTTT

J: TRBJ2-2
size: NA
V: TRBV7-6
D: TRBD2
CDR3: CASSTTSGNTGELFF
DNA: TGTGCCAGCAGCACTACTAGCGGGAACACCGGGGAGCTGTTTTTT

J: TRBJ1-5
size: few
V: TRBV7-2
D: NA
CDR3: CASSPVYSNQPQHF
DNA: TGTGCCAGCAGCCCGGTTTATAGCAATCAGCCCCAGCATTTT

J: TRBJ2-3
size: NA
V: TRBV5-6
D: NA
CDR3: CASSLYTDSNTDTQYF
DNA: TGTGCCAGCAGCTTATATACAGATTCTAACACAGATACGCAGTATTTT

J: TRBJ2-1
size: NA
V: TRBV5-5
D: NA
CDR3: CASSLDRYNEQFF
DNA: TGTGCCAGCAGCTTGGACAGATACAATGAGCAGTTCTTC

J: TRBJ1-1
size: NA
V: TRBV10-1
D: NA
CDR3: CASSQGRENTEAFF
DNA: TGCGCCAGTTCCCAGGGGCGAGAGAACACTGAAGCTTTCTTT

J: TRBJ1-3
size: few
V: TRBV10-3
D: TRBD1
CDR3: CAISGGQDRAGNTIYF
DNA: TGTGCCATCAGTGGCGGACAGGATCGCGCTGGAAACACCATATATTTT

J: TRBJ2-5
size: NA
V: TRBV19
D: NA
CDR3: CASSITQPEGQETQYF
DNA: TGTGCCAGTAGTATAACTCAGCCAGAGGGCCAAGAGACCCAGTACTTC

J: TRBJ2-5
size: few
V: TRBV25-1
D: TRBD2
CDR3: CASSVILAGKGETQYF
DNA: TGTGCCAGCAGTGTCATACTAGCGGGAAAAGGAGAGACCCAGTACTTC

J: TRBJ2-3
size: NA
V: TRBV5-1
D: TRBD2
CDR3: CASRTSGPTDTQYF
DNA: TGCGCCAGCAGGACTAGCGGCCCCACAGATACGCAGTATTTT

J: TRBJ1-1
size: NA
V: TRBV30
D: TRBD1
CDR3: CAFGTGARGTEAFF
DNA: TGTGCCTTCGGGACAGGGGCCAGGGGCACTGAAGCTTTCTTT

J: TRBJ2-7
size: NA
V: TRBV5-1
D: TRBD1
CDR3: CASSVTGTDRYEQYF
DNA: TGCGCCAGCAGCGTGACCGGGACAGACCGCTACGAGCAGTACTTC

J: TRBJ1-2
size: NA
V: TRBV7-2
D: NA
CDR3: CASSPDTNGYTF
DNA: TGTGCCAGCAGCCCAGATACGAATGGCTACACCTTC

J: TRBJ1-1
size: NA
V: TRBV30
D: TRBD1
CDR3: CAWSPLDRDVTEAFF
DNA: TGTGCCTGGAGTCCATTGGACAGGGACGTCACTGAAGCTTTCTTT

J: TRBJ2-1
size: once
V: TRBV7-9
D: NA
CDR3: CASREDRISYNEQFF
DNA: TGTGCCAGCAGGGAGGACAGAATCTCCTACAATGAGCAGTTCTTC

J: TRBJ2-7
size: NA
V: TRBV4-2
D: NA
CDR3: CASSQEASGSYEQYF
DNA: TGTGCCAGCAGCCAAGAGGCCAGCGGCTCCTACGAGCAGTACTTC

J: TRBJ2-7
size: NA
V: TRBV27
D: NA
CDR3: CASSRGPATYEQYF
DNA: TGTGCCAGCAGTAGGGGTCCCGCCACCTACGAGCAGTACTTC

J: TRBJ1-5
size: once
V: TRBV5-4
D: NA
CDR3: CASSFWGGNQPQHF
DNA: TGTGCCAGCAGCTTTTGGGGGGGTAATCAGCCCCAGCATTTT

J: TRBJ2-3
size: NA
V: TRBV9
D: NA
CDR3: CASSVGSPLGGPDTQYF
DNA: TGTGCCAGCAGCGTCGGCTCCCCGCTGGGGGGACCAGATACGCAGTATTTT

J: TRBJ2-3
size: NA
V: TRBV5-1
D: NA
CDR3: CASSVSGDTQYF
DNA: TGCGCCAGCAGCGTGTCCGGGGATACGCAGTATTTT

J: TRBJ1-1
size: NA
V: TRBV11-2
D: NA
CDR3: CASSSRWGTSAFF
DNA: TGTGCCAGCAGCTCGAGGTGGGGGACTAGTGCTTTCTTT

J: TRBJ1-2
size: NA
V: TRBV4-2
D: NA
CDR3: CASSQAPGNYGYTF
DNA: TGTGCCAGCAGCCAAGCGCCGGGAAACTATGGCTACACCTTC

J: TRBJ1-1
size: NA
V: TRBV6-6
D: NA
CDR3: CASSYLRSGEAFF
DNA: TGTGCCAGCAGTTACTTAAGGTCGGGTGAAGCTTTCTTT